This TCR beta chain appears in the sequencing data of a study of cytomegalovirus exposure and HLA in healthy donors. 13 Jbeta primers and 60 Vbeta primers were used for the PCR. Generated by immunoSEQ multiplex PCR, the TCRdb table keeps only in-frame clones and is missing some. The repertoire holds some 110,000 clones, with about 9.4% as singletons. A word on this clone: As yet, its antigen is unknown.

Regarding the study as a whole: Information on immune exposure was restricted to one variable (CMV serostatus). Some V segments (TRBV6-2 and TRBV6-3 among them) were excluded as indistinguishable.

CDR1 is PRHDT, CDR2 FYEKMQ, per germline (reference sequence). The length of the CDR3 is 13 residues. V lost 6 bases, J lost 8 bases, and 2 bases stayed unmatched. The specimen was PBMCs. The chain is built from TRBV13 and TRBJ1-6; TRBD1 agrees at 9 bases. The receptor's source is a man in his forties in good health and CMV-seropositive. The CDR3 sequence: CASRGQGDSPLHF. The CDR3 coding sequence is TGTGCCAGCAGGGGACAGGGTGATTCACCCCTCCACTTT.